This TCR beta chain was sequenced for a study of CD8+ T cells in alopecia areata. Overall study findings and caveats: The study found TCR sharing across patients less clear than in mice, possibly for HLA reasons. Normal scalp had lower clonality than lesional scalp, with alopecia totalis/universalis lesions showing this most strongly.

Reverse transcribed after extraction, RNA yielded cDNA as the sequencing template. Assay: immunoSEQ multiplex PCR; the TCRdb copy retains only in-frame clones and omits some. The repertoire holds under 250,000 clones, with around three fifths as singletons. A few counts support this clone. The antigen remains undetermined. Germline V gene data show CDR1 as SQVTM and CDR2 as ANQGSEA. Trimming pared 5 bases from V and 4 bases from J, leaving 11 bases between. The CDR3 has 12 residues. V and J are TRBV29-1 and TRBJ1-1, with D hard to call. Sequencing was carried out using CD8+ T cells sorted from blood. The origin of this receptor is a human donor in good health. The CDR3 spells CSVIGRVTEAFF. CDR3 nucleotide sequence: TGCAGCGTTATCGGGCGGGTCACTGAAGCTTTCTTT.